A single sample gave rise to the 28 T cell receptor beta chains below, sequenced in a study of naive and memory T cell subsets. Both TRBC1 and TRBC2 were covered by a beta constant-region primer of two equimolar oligonucleotides. Four rounds of PCR amplified the ligated cDNA using nested alpha and beta constant-region primers plus SP2. One entry per CDR3 protein, called by TCRdb with MiXCR from the UMI-ligation and nested PCR reads. The sample shows some 83,000 distinct CDR3 sequences, about 8.2% of them seen only once. Input material: naive CD8+ T cells from blood. These receptors were collected from a human donor in good health.

For the CDR3, the DNA is TGTGCCTGGGGTACAAACGAGCAGTACTTC. Its protein is CAWGTNEQYF. The V call is TRBV30, the J call TRBJ2-7; D is undetermined. Germline V gene data show CDR1 as GTSNPN and CDR2 as SVGIG (reference sequence). Trimming removed 5 bases at V and 5 bases at J, with 7 bases between. CDR3 size: 10 residues. The complete variable domain, with remaining parts taken from reference TRBV30 and TRBJ2-7, reads SQTIHQWPATLVQPVGSPLSLECTVEGTSNPNLYWYRQAAGRGLQLLFYSVGIGQISSEVPQNLSASRPQDRQFILSSKKLLLSDSGFYLCAWGTNEQYFGPGTRLTVT.

The rearrangement uses TRBV4-2 and TRBJ2-7; maybe TRBD2 (6 bases). Germline V gene data show CDR1 as LGHNA and CDR2 as YNFKEQ. The V and J ends lost 3 bases and 0 bases respectively, with 18 bases between them. This CDR3 comprises 17 residues. CDR3 amino acids: CASSQYLGTGDSYEQYF. The CDR3 DNA follows: TGTGCCAGCAGCCAGTACCTCGGGACGGGGGACTCCTACGAGCAGTACTTC.

This clonotype came up a few times. The chain couples TRBV3-1 to TRBJ2-3; TRBD2 might be the D (5 bases). Per the germline V gene, CDR1 is LGHDT and CDR2 is YNNKEL (reference sequence). The V gene lost 1 base and the J gene lost 0 bases, with 20 bases spanning the gap. This CDR3 spans 19 amino acids. CDR3 DNA: TGTGCCAGCAGCCAAGTCCCCGGACTGCTTCTGACTAGCACAGATACGCAGTATTTT. It specifies CASSQVPGLLLTSTDTQYF.

This chain joins TRBV29-1 and TRBJ2-1; 12 bases agree with TRBD2. Losses at the gene ends were 1 base for V and 4 bases for J; bases not matched to a gene: 5. The CDR3 is made up of 16 amino acids. Germline V CDR1 and CDR2: SQVTM, ANQGSEA. CDR3 residues: CSVEGTSGIPYNEQFF. The CDR3 bases are TGCAGCGTTGAAGGGACTAGCGGGATTCCATACAATGAGCAGTTCTTC.

In its sample, this clonotype was seen many times. The CDR3 sequence: CASSYDRSNQPQHF. The CDR3 nucleotides read TGCGCCAGCAGCTATGACAGGTCCAATCAGCCCCAGCATTTT. The chain recombines TRBV4-1 with TRBJ1-5, with a possible D match to TRBD1 (6 bases). The germline V gene encodes CDR1 MGHRA and CDR2 YSYEKL. The length of the CDR3 is 14 residues. V dropped 5 bases and J dropped 3 bases, with 11 bases sitting between them.

This clonotype was counted ten times or more. The gene calls are TRBV29-1 and TRBJ2-2; D gene ambiguous. Between the trimmed V and J ends, which lost 3 bases and 4 bases, there was a span of 9 bases. The CDR3 covers 13 residues. Germline CDR1 SQVTM, CDR2 ANQGSEA. The CDR3 spells CSVDSYGTGELFF. The CDR3 DNA is TGCAGCGTTGACTCTTACGGCACCGGGGAGCTGTTTTTT.

The chain links TRBV12-3 or TRBV12-4 to TRBJ2-3; D unclear. V lost 3 bases and J lost 5, with 12 bases in between. This CDR3 comprises 14 residues. The CDR3 DNA reads TGTGCCAGCAGTTTTCTGGATGAAGGAGATACGCAGTATTTT. Amino acid sequence: CASSFLDEGDTQYF.

This clonotype was counted ten times or more. The chain links TRBV6-1 to TRBJ1-2, with D perhaps matching TRBD1 (6 bases). CDR1 and CDR2 from the germline V gene are MNHNS and SASEGT. This CDR3 is 15 amino acids long. Trimming pared 1 base from V and 2 bases from J, leaving 11 bases between. The CDR3 loop is CASSEGTEVNYGYTF. CDR3 coding DNA: TGTGCCAGCAGTGAAGGGACAGAGGTAAACTATGGCTACACCTTC.

This clonotype was counted only a few times. J is TRBJ2-6 and V is TRBV18; D possibly uses TRBD1 or TRBD2 (5 bases each). With 3 bases removed from V and 5 bases from J, the gap between germline ends came to 20 bases. Germline V gene lookup returns CDR1 KGHSH and CDR2 LQKENI. This CDR3 comprises 18 residues. The CDR3 DNA is TGTGCCAGCTCACCTCAAGGCCCGTGGGACCTGAGGGCCAACGTCCTGACTTTC. It specifies CASSPQGPWDLRANVLTF. Together with reference TRBV18 and TRBJ2-6, the CDR3 gives the full variable domain: NAGVMQNPRHLVRRRGQEARLRCSPMKGHSHVYWYRQLPEEGLKFMVYLQKENIIDESGMPKERFSAEFPKEGPSILRIQQVVRGDSAAYFCASSPQGPWDLRANVLTFGAGSRLTVL.

This clonotype was counted many times. The chain joins TRBV27 to TRBJ2-7; possible D gene TRBD1, 5 bases. The germline V gene has CDR1 MNHEY and CDR2 SMNVEV (reference sequence). CDR3 length: 16 residues. The V end lost 6 bases, the J end lost 2 bases, and 20 bases lay between the germline ends. CDR3 sequence: CASSLRGGLIPYEQYF. The CDR3 nucleotides read TGTGCCAGCAGCTTAAGGGGTGGTCTTATACCCTACGAGCAGTACTTC.

The chain carries TRBV6-5 and TRBJ2-5, with a weak D call TRBD2 (6 bases). There are 15 residues in the CDR3. Trimming took off 4 bases at V and 5 bases at J, with 17 bases between the two ends. Germline-derived CDR1 and CDR2 are MNHEY and SVGAGI. The CDR3 spells CASSSWISGVETQYF. CDR3 DNA sequence: TGTGCCAGCAGTTCCTGGATCTCGGGGGTGGAGACCCAGTACTTC.

This clonotype has a count of ten or more. The chain uses TRBV20-1 and TRBJ2-7; tentative D call: TRBD1 (5 bases). The germline CDR1 and CDR2 sequences are DFQATT and SNEGSKA (reference sequence). There are 12 residues in the CDR3. Trimming pared 3 bases from V and 2 bases from J, leaving 8 bases between. The CDR3 reads CSARGQAYEQYF. As DNA, the CDR3 is TGCAGTGCTAGGGGGCAGGCCTACGAGCAGTACTTC.

This clonotype was seen at least ten times. The J gene is TRBJ1-1, the V gene TRBV4-1; TRBD1 is a possible D gene (5 bases). Germline CDR1 reads MGHRA; CDR2 reads YSYEKL. V lost 4 bases and J lost 0, with 18 bases in between. This CDR3 spans 17 amino acids. The CDR3 region is CASSPGRGHDMNTEAFF. CDR3 DNA sequence: TGCGCCAGCAGCCCCGGTCGAGGACATGACATGAACACTGAAGCTTTCTTT.

There are a few counts of this clonotype. The chain carries TRBV4-1 and TRBJ2-5, with D perhaps matching TRBD1 or TRBD2 (5 bases each). The CDR3 totals 15 residues. Germline CDR1 and CDR2: MGHRA and YSYEKL. Trimming left V 3 bases short and J 4 bases short, with 15 bases between. The CDR3 coding sequence is TGCGCCAGCAGCCAGCTACCGGGGCCCTCAGAGACCCAGTACTTC. Its protein product is CASSQLPGPSETQYF.

This clonotype was seen repeatedly, ten times or more. The rearrangement joins TRBV7-8 to TRBJ1-1; 7 bases fit TRBD1. Germline V lookup: CDR1 SGHVS, CDR2 FQNEAQ. The trim removed 3 bases at V and 6 bases at J, leaving 1 base unmatched. The CDR3 has 12 amino acids. The CDR3 is CASSLGQPEAFF. The DNA of the CDR3 is TGTGCCAGCAGCTTGGGACAGCCTGAAGCTTTCTTT.

This clonotype has more than one count but fewer than ten. Here the CDR3 DNA reads TGTGCCAGCAGCTTAGGGGGACAGAAGAACACTGAAGCTTTCTTT. This translates into CASSLGGQKNTEAFF. The rearrangement uses TRBV7-9 and TRBJ1-1; 7 bases match TRBD1. This CDR3 comprises 15 residues. J gave up 1 base and V 1 base, and 3 bases lay outside the gene matches. Germline V lookup: CDR1 SEHNR, CDR2 FQNEAQ (reference sequence). Filled out from reference TRBV7-9 and TRBJ1-1, the complete variable domain reads DTGVSQNPRHKITKRGQNVTFRCDPISEHNRLYWYRQTLGQGPEFLTYFQNEAQLEKSRLLSDRFSAERPKGSFSTLEIQRTEQGDSAMYLCASSLGGQKNTEAFFGQGTRLTVV.

In this sample, this clonotype turned up a few times. V gene TRBV27 combines with J gene TRBJ2-7; TRBD1 aligns across 7 bases. The trim removed 0 bases at V and 4 bases at J, leaving 6 bases unmatched. This CDR3 has 15 residues. The germline V gene has CDR1 MNHEY and CDR2 SMNVEV (reference sequence). The CDR3 coding sequence is TGTGCCAGCAGTTTATCCCCGACAGGGTCATACGAGCAGTACTTC. Translated: CASSLSPTGSYEQYF.

This clonotype was seen at least ten times. This rearrangement joins TRBV3-1 to TRBJ2-5, with a weak D call TRBD2 (5 bases). The CDR3 totals 17 residues. Looked up from germline, CDR1 is LGHDT and CDR2 is YNNKEL (reference sequence). V was clipped by 0 bases and J by 7 bases, with 21 bases between them. CDR3 nucleotides: TGTGCCAGCAGCCAAGATTTTTCCGGGAAAAGGCGTGGGACCCAGTACTTC. Amino acids: CASSQDFSGKRRGTQYF.

This chain joins TRBV7-8 and TRBJ1-6; D is ambiguous. V was cut by 0 bases and J by 10 bases, with 13 bases left in between. The CDR3 covers 15 residues. CDR1 and CDR2 from the germline V gene are SGHVS and FQNEAQ. The CDR3 spells CASSLAYMVESPLHF. CDR3 sequence (DNA): TGTGCCAGCAGCTTAGCCTACATGGTGGAATCACCCCTCCACTTT.

The chain carries TRBV25-1 and TRBJ2-3; the D is unclear. The germline V gene has CDR1 MGHDK and CDR2 SYGVNS. Trimming took off 2 bases at V and 10 bases at J, with 10 bases between the two ends. This CDR3 comprises 12 residues. In DNA form, the CDR3 reads TGTGCCAGCAGTGAAGGGGAATCGTCGCAGTATTTT. It specifies CASSEGESSQYF.

This clonotype appeared a few times. The gene calls are TRBV10-3 and TRBJ1-1; D not certain. Germline V lookup: CDR1 ENHRY, CDR2 SYGVKD. The CDR3 loop spans 14 amino acids. The ends were cut back, 2 bases at V and 4 bases at J, with 11 bases in the middle. CDR3 residues: CAISERGEGTEAFF. CDR3 nucleotide sequence: TGTGCCATCAGTGAGCGGGGTGAGGGCACTGAAGCTTTCTTT.

The chain links TRBV4-3 to TRBJ2-1; 11 nucleotides agree with TRBD2. V lost 4 bases and J lost 2; bases outside the gene matches: 4. Per germline, CDR1 LGHNA and CDR2 YSLEER. This CDR3 has 16 residues. The chain's CDR3 is CASSPGTSGPYNEQFF. In DNA, the CDR3 is TGCGCCAGCAGCCCCGGGACTAGCGGCCCCTACAATGAGCAGTTCTTC.

This clonotype was detected a few times. The chain combines TRBV12-3 or TRBV12-4 with TRBJ2-1; a possible D gene is TRBD2 (6 bases). Trimming stripped 6 bases from V and 0 bases from J, with 12 bases between. The CDR3 is 15 residues long. The CDR3 region has the DNA TGTGCCAGCAGAGATAGCGGTAGCTCCTACAATGAGCAGTTCTTC. Translating it yields CASRDSGSSYNEQFF.

This clonotype was recorded many times. The chain joins TRBV7-9 to TRBJ2-7; 8 nucleotides match TRBD1. The CDR3 consists of 14 residues. The germline V gene encodes CDR1 SEHNR and CDR2 FQNEAQ (reference sequence). V lost 5 bases to trimming and J lost 1 base; unmatched junction nucleotides: 4. For the CDR3, the DNA is TGTGCCAGCAGCCGACAGGGGCCTTCCTACGAGCAGTACTTC. This codes for CASSRQGPSYEQYF.

This clonotype was observed at least ten times. V is TRBV5-4 and J is TRBJ2-3; 9 bases agree with TRBD2. The germline CDR1 and CDR2 sequences are SGHNT and YYREEE (reference sequence). The J segment lost 7 bases and the V segment lost 3 bases, leaving 6 bases of the junction unmatched. The CDR3 spans 14 residues. The chain's CDR3 is CASSSSGILHTQYF. The CDR3, as DNA: TGTGCCAGCAGCTCTAGCGGGATCTTGCATACGCAGTATTTT.

This clonotype came up many times. This chain links TRBV28 with TRBJ2-2; D is unclear. The CDR3 totals 13 residues. Germline V gene lookup returns CDR1 MDHEN and CDR2 SYDVKM. Trimming left V 3 bases short and J 7 bases short, with 9 bases between. CDR3 DNA: TGTGCCAGCAGTTTTCGAGTCCGCGGGGAGCTGTTTTTT. Amino acid sequence: CASSFRVRGELFF.

This clonotype was counted ten times or more. This chain uses TRBV20-1 with TRBJ2-1, with TRBD1 matching 9 bases. Germline lookup yields CDR1 DFQATT and CDR2 SNEGSKA (reference sequence). V gave up 5 bases and J gave up 3 bases; unmatched junction bases: 11. This CDR3 is built from 16 residues. The CDR3 DNA reads TGCAGTGCTCTCCGCGGGGGACAGGGCATCTACAATGAGCAGTTCTTC. Its translation: CSALRGGQGIYNEQFF.

The sample holds a few counts of this clonotype. The rearrangement joins TRBV28 to TRBJ1-5, with D possibly being TRBD1 (5 bases). This CDR3 comprises 15 residues. V gave up 3 bases and J gave up 7 bases, with 16 bases separating them. Germline-derived CDR1 and CDR2 are MDHEN and SYDVKM. Written as DNA, the CDR3 is TGTGCCAGCAGTTTGGGGCCCCAGAGATGGCAGCCCCAGCATTTT. Its protein is CASSLGPQRWQPQHF. Variable domain in full (rest from reference TRBV28 and TRBJ1-5): DVKVTQSSRYLVKRTGEKVFLECVQDMDHENMFWYRQDPGLGLRLIYFSYDVKMKEKGDIPEGYSVSREKKERFSLILESASTNQTSMYLCASSLGPQRWQPQHFGDGTRLSIL.